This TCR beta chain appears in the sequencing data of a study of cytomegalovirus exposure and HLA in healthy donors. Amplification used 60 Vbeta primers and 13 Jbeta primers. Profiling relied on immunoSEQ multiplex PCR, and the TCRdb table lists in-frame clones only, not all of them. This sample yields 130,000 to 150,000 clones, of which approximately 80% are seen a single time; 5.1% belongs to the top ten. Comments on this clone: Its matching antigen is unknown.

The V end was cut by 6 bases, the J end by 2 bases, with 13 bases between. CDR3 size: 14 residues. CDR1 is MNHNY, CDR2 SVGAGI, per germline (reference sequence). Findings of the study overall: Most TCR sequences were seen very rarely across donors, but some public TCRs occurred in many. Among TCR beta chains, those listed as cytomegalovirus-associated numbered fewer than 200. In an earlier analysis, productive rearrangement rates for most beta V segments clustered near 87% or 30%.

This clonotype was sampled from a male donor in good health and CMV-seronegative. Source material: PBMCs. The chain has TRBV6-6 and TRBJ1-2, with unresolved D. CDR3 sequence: CASRRPGSNYGYTF. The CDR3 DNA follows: TGTGCCAGCAGGAGGCCCGGCTCAAACTATGGCTACACCTTC.